The rows below give T cell receptor beta chains drawn from one sample of a study of beta chain features in type 1 diabetes. The data were produced by immunoSEQ multiplex PCR, yet TCRdb's version contains in-frame clones alone and is incomplete. The table lists 350,000 or so clones, around 19% of them singletons. Sequences were obtained from naive CD4+ T cells from blood. These receptors were obtained from a young woman in good health. The CDR3 runs from the conserved cysteine through the conserved F or W. A D gene is named only where the DNA matches it firmly. Not every row has a clone size; where given, it reads once, few, many or a size class.

clone size: few
V gene: TRBV7-6
D gene: TRBD1
J gene: TRBJ1-1
CDR3 protein: CASSIPGQGNTEAFF
CDR3 DNA: TGTGCCAGCAGCATCCCGGGACAGGGGAACACTGAAGCTTTCTTT

clone size: .
V gene: TRBV5-1
D gene: TRBD2
J gene: TRBJ2-1
CDR3 protein: CASRNLAGGVDNEQFF
CDR3 DNA: TGCGCCAGCAGAAATCTAGCGGGAGGCGTAGACAATGAGCAGTTCTTC

clone size: few
V gene: TRBV15
D gene: .
J gene: TRBJ2-6
CDR3 protein: CATSKAGTGANVLTF
CDR3 DNA: TGTGCCACCAGCAAAGCAGGTACTGGGGCCAACGTCCTGACTTTC

clone size: .
V gene: TRBV29-1
D gene: TRBD2
J gene: TRBJ2-5
CDR3 protein: CSVVGTSGVGGQGTQYF
CDR3 DNA: TGCAGCGTTGTCGGGACTAGCGGGGTCGGGGGCCAGGGGACCCAGTACTTC

clone size: .
V gene: TRBV23-1
D gene: TRBD2
J gene: TRBJ2-3
CDR3 protein: CASSQSRGLGDTQYF
CDR3 DNA: TGCGCCAGCAGTCAATCGAGGGGACTAGGGGATACGCAGTATTTT

clone size: .
V gene: TRBV7-9
D gene: .
J gene: TRBJ1-1
CDR3 protein: CASSLEGGTEAFF
CDR3 DNA: TGTGCCAGCAGCTTAGAAGGAGGCACTGAAGCTTTCTTT

clone size: few
V gene: TRBV10-3
D gene: .
J gene: TRBJ2-2
CDR3 protein: CAITRTTNTGELFF
CDR3 DNA: TGTGCCATCACTCGAACTACGAACACCGGGGAGCTGTTTTTT

clone size: few
V gene: TRBV29-1
D gene: .
J gene: TRBJ2-1
CDR3 protein: CSVAGHREPSNEQFF
CDR3 DNA: TGCAGCGTTGCAGGGCACCGGGAGCCCTCCAATGAGCAGTTCTTC

clone size: few
V gene: TRBV29-1
D gene: .
J gene: TRBJ1-2
CDR3 protein: CSVALSGGGYTF
CDR3 DNA: TGCAGCGTTGCTCTATCTGGGGGGGGCTACACCTTC

clone size: few
V gene: TRBV7-2
D gene: .
J gene: TRBJ1-6
CDR3 protein: CASSRSHDSPLHF
CDR3 DNA: TGTGCCAGCAGCCGTAGCCATGATTCACCCCTCCACTTT

clone size: .
V gene: TRBV5-1
D gene: .
J gene: TRBJ1-3
CDR3 protein: CASSYSSSGNTIYF
CDR3 DNA: TGCGCCAGCAGCTACTCAAGCTCTGGAAACACCATATATTTT

clone size: once
V gene: TRBV7-2
D gene: TRBD2
J gene: TRBJ2-3
CDR3 protein: CASSTPSGRALSTDTQYF
CDR3 DNA: TGTGCCAGCAGCACCCCTAGCGGGAGGGCCCTGAGCACAGATACGCAGTATTTT

clone size: few
V gene: TRBV5-1
D gene: .
J gene: TRBJ1-1
CDR3 protein: CASRARGTEAFF
CDR3 DNA: TGCGCCAGCCGGGCCCGGGGGACTGAAGCTTTCTTT

clone size: few
V gene: TRBV6-1
D gene: .
J gene: TRBJ1-5
CDR3 protein: CASSVTGGVLNVQPQHF
CDR3 DNA: TGTGCCAGCAGTGTAACCGGAGGGGTGCTAAATGTCCAGCCCCAGCATTTT

clone size: .
V gene: TRBV10-1
D gene: .
J gene: TRBJ2-4
CDR3 protein: CASSESSGPQYF
CDR3 DNA: TGCGCCAGCAGTGAGTCGAGCGGGCCTCAGTACTTC

clone size: .
V gene: TRBV5-4
D gene: TRBD1
J gene: TRBJ1-2
CDR3 protein: CASSSPGQLYGYTF
CDR3 DNA: TGTGCCAGCAGCTCACCGGGACAGCTCTATGGCTACACCTTC

clone size: .
V gene: TRBV6-6
D gene: .
J gene: TRBJ2-1
CDR3 protein: CASSYPTRNEQFF
CDR3 DNA: TGTGCCAGCAGTTACCCGACTAGAAATGAGCAGTTCTTC

clone size: .
V gene: TRBV9
D gene: .
J gene: TRBJ2-1
CDR3 protein: CASSLQGDSYNEQFF
CDR3 DNA: TGTGCCAGCAGCTTACAGGGAGATTCCTACAATGAGCAGTTCTTC

clone size: .
V gene: TRBV9
D gene: .
J gene: TRBJ2-3
CDR3 protein: CASSVDSASTDTQYF
CDR3 DNA: TGTGCCAGCAGCGTGGACAGTGCAAGCACAGATACGCAGTATTTT

clone size: .
V gene: TRBV5-1
D gene: .
J gene: TRBJ1-1
CDR3 protein: CASSSSGQIEAFF
CDR3 DNA: TGCGCCAGCAGCAGTTCTGGACAGATTGAAGCTTTCTTT

clone size: few
V gene: TRBV6-6
D gene: .
J gene: TRBJ1-1
CDR3 protein: CASSLRGTEAFF
CDR3 DNA: TGTGCCAGCAGCCTCCGGGGGACTGAAGCTTTCTTT

clone size: .
V gene: TRBV10-3
D gene: TRBD1
J gene: TRBJ2-2
CDR3 protein: CAIRGPGQGTTGELFF
CDR3 DNA: TGTGCCATCAGGGGCCCGGGACAGGGAACTACCGGGGAGCTGTTTTTT

clone size: .
V gene: TRBV7-9
D gene: .
J gene: TRBJ1-1
CDR3 protein: CASSPSLGNTEAFF
CDR3 DNA: TGTGCCAGCAGCCCCTCGCTAGGGAACACTGAAGCTTTCTTT

clone size: .
V gene: TRBV27
D gene: .
J gene: TRBJ1-2
CDR3 protein: CASSLSAGIYGYTF
CDR3 DNA: TGTGCCAGCAGTTTATCGGCGGGAATCTATGGCTACACCTTC

clone size: few
V gene: TRBV9
D gene: .
J gene: TRBJ2-1
CDR3 protein: CASSVEIVAGSEQFF
CDR3 DNA: TGTGCCAGCAGCGTGGAAATAGTGGCTGGGAGTGAGCAGTTCTTC

clone size: few
V gene: TRBV6-5
D gene: TRBD2
J gene: TRBJ2-7
CDR3 protein: CASGPSGVGGEQYF
CDR3 DNA: TGTGCCAGCGGGCCTAGCGGGGTCGGAGGCGAGCAGTACTTC

clone size: few
V gene: TRBV18
D gene: .
J gene: TRBJ1-1
CDR3 protein: CASSPPIVSGQTEAFF
CDR3 DNA: TGTGCCAGCTCACCACCGATTGTCTCAGGTCAGACTGAAGCTTTCTTT

clone size: few
V gene: TRBV7-9
D gene: TRBD1
J gene: TRBJ2-1
CDR3 protein: CASSPTGGVYNEQFF
CDR3 DNA: TGTGCCAGCAGCCCGACAGGGGGAGTCTACAATGAGCAGTTCTTC

clone size: .
V gene: TRBV30
D gene: TRBD1
J gene: TRBJ1-6
CDR3 protein: CAWSNVDRANSPLHF
CDR3 DNA: TGTGCCTGGAGTAACGTTGACAGGGCTAATTCACCCCTCCACTTT

clone size: .
V gene: TRBV6-5
D gene: .
J gene: TRBJ2-7
CDR3 protein: CASTSQSSYEQYF
CDR3 DNA: TGTGCCAGCACTTCACAGAGCTCCTACGAGCAGTACTTC

clone size: .
V gene: TRBV29-1
D gene: TRBD1
J gene: TRBJ2-5
CDR3 protein: CSVAARGRETQYF
CDR3 DNA: TGCAGCGTTGCAGCCAGGGGGCGAGAGACCCAGTACTTC

clone size: .
V gene: TRBV12-5
D gene: TRBD2
J gene: TRBJ2-1
CDR3 protein: CASGGTSSYNEQFF
CDR3 DNA: TGTGCTAGTGGAGGGACTAGCTCCTACAATGAGCAGTTCTTC

clone size: few
V gene: TRBV30
D gene: .
J gene: TRBJ2-1
CDR3 protein: CAWSVPPRGREQFF
CDR3 DNA: TGTGCCTGGAGTGTACCCCCTCGAGGGAGGGAGCAGTTCTTC

clone size: few
V gene: TRBV30
D gene: TRBD1
J gene: TRBJ1-1
CDR3 protein: CAWTGQGGTEAFF
CDR3 DNA: TGTGCCTGGACCGGACAGGGTGGCACTGAAGCTTTCTTT

clone size: few
V gene: TRBV30
D gene: .
J gene: TRBJ1-1
CDR3 protein: CAWIPRTRRGAFF
CDR3 DNA: TGTGCCTGGATTCCCAGGACCCGGAGGGGAGCTTTCTTT

clone size: few
V gene: TRBV14
D gene: .
J gene: TRBJ2-2
CDR3 protein: CASSHFSGELFF
CDR3 DNA: TGTGCCAGCAGCCACTTCTCCGGGGAGCTGTTTTTT

clone size: .
V gene: TRBV18
D gene: TRBD2
J gene: TRBJ2-1
CDR3 protein: CASSLGLAGGMQFF
CDR3 DNA: TGTGCCAGCTCACTGGGACTAGCGGGAGGGATGCAGTTCTTC

clone size: .
V gene: TRBV2
D gene: .
J gene: TRBJ2-1
CDR3 protein: CASTPLGDNEQFF
CDR3 DNA: TGTGCCAGCACTCCCCTAGGGGACAATGAGCAGTTCTTC

clone size: .
V gene: TRBV30
D gene: .
J gene: TRBJ1-1
CDR3 protein: CAWSVGGWTEAFF
CDR3 DNA: TGTGCCTGGAGTGTAGGCGGGTGGACTGAAGCTTTCTTT

clone size: few
V gene: TRBV5-1
D gene: TRBD1
J gene: TRBJ2-3
CDR3 protein: CASSLDRGWTDTQYF
CDR3 DNA: TGCGCCAGCAGCTTGGACAGGGGATGGACAGATACGCAGTATTTT

clone size: few
V gene: TRBV30
D gene: .
J gene: TRBJ2-4
CDR3 protein: CAWSVGKRVTGINIQYF
CDR3 DNA: TGTGCCTGGAGTGTGGGGAAGAGGGTTACTGGGATCAACATTCAGTACTTC

clone size: .
V gene: TRBV7-2
D gene: TRBD2
J gene: TRBJ2-7
CDR3 protein: CASSFDGGFYEQYF
CDR3 DNA: TGTGCCAGCAGCTTCGACGGGGGGTTCTACGAGCAGTACTTC

clone size: .
V gene: TRBV18
D gene: .
J gene: TRBJ1-1
CDR3 protein: CASSPPSYRANTEAFF
CDR3 DNA: TGTGCCAGCTCACCACCGTCTTACAGGGCTAACACTGAAGCTTTCTTT

clone size: .
V gene: TRBV5-4
D gene: TRBD2
J gene: TRBJ2-1
CDR3 protein: CASSSPLAGGYNEQFF
CDR3 DNA: TGTGCCAGCAGCTCCCCTCTAGCGGGGGGTTACAATGAGCAGTTCTTC